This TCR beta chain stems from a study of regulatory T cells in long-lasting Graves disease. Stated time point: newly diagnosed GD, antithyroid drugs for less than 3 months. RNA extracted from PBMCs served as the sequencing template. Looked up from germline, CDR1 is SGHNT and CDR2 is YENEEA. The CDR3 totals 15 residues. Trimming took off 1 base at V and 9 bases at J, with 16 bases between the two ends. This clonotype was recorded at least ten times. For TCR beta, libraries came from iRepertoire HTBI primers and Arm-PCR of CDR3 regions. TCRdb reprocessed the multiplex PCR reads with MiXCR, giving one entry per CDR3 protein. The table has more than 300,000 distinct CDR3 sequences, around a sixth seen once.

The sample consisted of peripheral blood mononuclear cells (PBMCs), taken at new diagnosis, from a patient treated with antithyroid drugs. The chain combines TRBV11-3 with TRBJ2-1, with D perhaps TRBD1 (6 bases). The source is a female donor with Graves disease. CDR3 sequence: CASSLVFTGSGEQFF. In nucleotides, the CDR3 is TGTGCCAGCAGCTTAGTCTTCACAGGGAGCGGTGAGCAGTTCTTC.